This T cell receptor beta chain was found in a study of OX40 agonist ivuxolimab in advanced cancers. In the study overall: Patients took ivuxolimab, an agonistic anti-OX40 (CD134) antibody.

Profiling relied on immunoSEQ multiplex PCR, and the TCRdb table lists in-frame clones only, not all of them. The sample lists about 62,000 clones; 75% to 85% were seen once. This clone was found a few times. The source of this sequence is an adult with an advanced solid tumor such as melanoma, head and neck, liver or kidney cancer. The material was CD4+ or CD8+ T cells sorted from blood, obtained in a trial of the OX40 agonist ivuxolimab.

The CDR3 sequence is CAWRKTGTNYGYTF. The DNA of the CDR3 is TGTGCCTGGAGGAAAACAGGCACCAACTATGGCTACACCTTC. This rearrangement joins TRBV30 to TRBJ1-2; TRBD1 is a possible D gene (5 bases). V was pared by 3 bases and J by 2 bases, with 13 bases between. CDR3 length: 14 residues. The germline V gene has CDR1 GTSNPN and CDR2 SVGIG (reference sequence).